This TCR beta chain stems from a study of OX40 agonist ivuxolimab in advanced cancers. Study background: While on treatment, patients had intravenous ivuxolimab at 0.01 to 10 mg/kg every 2 weeks. Patients were around 83% male with ages roughly 20 to 80, mean approximately 55. General study findings and limits: Expanded peripheral T cells had an undetermined antigen specificity. The mean number of expanded clones was higher in CD8+ T cells than in CD4+.

To note about this clone: Its antigen is still unknown.

Using immunoSEQ multiplex PCR, the repertoire was profiled, and TCRdb retains in-frame clones only, with some absent. The sample has tens of thousands of clones; approximately 82% are singletons. This specimen was CD4+ or CD8+ T cells sorted from blood, taken in a trial of the OX40 agonist ivuxolimab. This sequence originates from an adult with an advanced solid tumor such as melanoma, head and neck, liver or kidney cancer.

DNA for the CDR3: TGTGCCAGCAGTCCAACAGGGGACACTGAAGCTTTCTTT. Translating gives CASSPTGDTEAFF. This sequence joins TRBV6-5 and TRBJ1-1, with 7 bases lining up with TRBD1. The CDR3 loop spans 13 amino acids. The V and J ends lost 5 bases and 3 bases, in that order; junction bases with no gene match: 3. CDR1 MNHEY and CDR2 SVGAGI come from the germline V gene.